Listed below are T cell receptor beta chains from one sample, sequenced in a study of CD8 T cells in ankylosing spondylitis. TCRdb itself ran the 5' RACE reads through MiXCR, one entry per CDR3 protein. Here the sample spans about 160,000 distinct CDR3 sequences, approximately 20% being singletons. Sequencing used blood, either unsorted or a sorted T cell fraction (not recorded which). These receptors all come from a male donor with ankylosing spondylitis or in good health (not recorded which). The CDR3 runs from the conserved cysteine through the conserved F or W. D genes are given only for firm matches. Only part of the rows carry a size: once, few, many, or a class if the clone is expanded.

>TRBV29-1|.|many|TRBJ1-3
CSVGKGSGNTIYF
TGCAGCGTTGGAAAGGGCTCTGGAAACACCATATATTTT
>TRBV20-1|.|.|TRBJ1-5
CSATTGSGNQPQHF
TGCAGTGCTACTACCGGGTCGGGCAATCAGCCCCAGCATTTT
>TRBV5-5|.|.|TRBJ1-5
CASSVTRYQNQPQHF
TGTGCCAGCAGCGTTACCCGCTACCAGAATCAGCCCCAGCATTTT
>TRBV10-1|TRBD2|many|TRBJ2-1
CASSQLAGGRDEQFF
TGCGCCAGCAGTCAACTAGCGGGAGGTCGGGATGAGCAGTTCTTC
>TRBV7-9|.|.|TRBJ2-5
CASNTKQQMDQETQYF
TGTGCCAGCAATACGAAACAGCAAATGGACCAAGAGACCCAGTACTTC
>TRBV7-8|TRBD1|many|TRBJ1-5
CASSPGTVNQPQHF
TGTGCCAGCAGCCCGGGGACAGTCAATCAGCCCCAGCATTTT
>TRBV20-1|.|many|TRBJ2-7
CSAARKGGNYEQYF
TGCAGTGCGGCACGAAAGGGGGGTAACTACGAGCAGTACTTC
>TRBV28|.|many|TRBJ2-4
CASSYIGIQYF
TGTGCCAGCAGTTACATCGGCATTCAGTACTTC
>TRBV5-1|.|few|TRBJ1-2
CASRKSLENTF
TGCGCCAGCAGAAAATCCCTGGAGAACACCTTC
>TRBV28|TRBD2|many|TRBJ2-3
CASSLTSGKSTDTQYF
TGTGCCAGCAGTTTAACTAGCGGAAAAAGCACAGATACGCAGTATTTT
>TRBV29-1|.|few|TRBJ2-1
CSVGFHGNNEQFF
TGCAGCGTTGGGTTCCACGGAAACAATGAGCAGTTCTTC
>TRBV29-1|.|many|TRBJ1-1
CSVVSRVNTEAFF
TGCAGCGTCGTATCCCGGGTGAACACTGAAGCTTTCTTT
>TRBV6-5|TRBD2|few|TRBJ2-7
CASSSGTSRAYEQYF
TGTGCCAGCAGTTCTGGGACTAGCCGAGCCTACGAGCAGTACTTC
>TRBV29-1|TRBD1|few|TRBJ2-1
CSGRVEQGYDEQFF
TGCAGCGGGCGGGTGGAACAGGGGTACGATGAGCAGTTCTTC
>TRBV12-3/TRBV12-4|.|.|TRBJ1-1
CASRTTYRSEAFF
TGTGCCAGCAGGACGACGTACAGGAGTGAAGCTTTCTTT
>TRBV5-1|.|many|TRBJ2-1
CASSLAQRYNEQFF
TGCGCCAGCAGTTTGGCCCAGAGGTACAATGAGCAGTTCTTC
>TRBV6-1|.|few|TRBJ2-7
CASSGRASRLREQYF
TGTGCCAGCAGTGGCCGGGCCAGCCGTTTAAGAGAGCAGTACTTC
>TRBV20-1|TRBD2|.|TRBJ2-5
CSARDYLQETQYF
TGCAGTGCGAGGGACTACCTACAAGAGACCCAGTACTTC
>TRBV7-9|TRBD2|.|TRBJ2-1
CASSLSSGRASEQFF
TGTGCCAGCAGCTTATCAAGCGGGAGGGCCAGTGAGCAGTTCTTC
>TRBV19|.|.|TRBJ1-1
CASTLKGGGSEAFF
TGTGCCAGTACCCTCAAGGGGGGAGGTTCTGAAGCTTTCTTT
>TRBV5-1|.|few|TRBJ2-7
CASRDTFSYEQYF
TGCGCCAGCAGGGACACCTTTTCCTACGAGCAGTACTTC
>TRBV28|.|.|TRBJ2-2
CASMGRHTGELFF
TGTGCCAGCATGGGACGGCACACCGGGGAGCTGTTTTTT
>TRBV2|TRBD1|few|TRBJ1-2
CASSERQGSNGYTF
TGTGCCAGCAGTGAGCGACAGGGGAGCAATGGCTACACCTTC
>TRBV7-9|.|.|TRBJ2-3
CASRTAAGTDTQYF
TGTGCCAGCAGGACAGCGGCGGGCACAGATACGCAGTATTTT
>TRBV9|.|.|TRBJ2-3
CASSAGSRTDTQYF
TGTGCCAGCAGCGCGGGGTCCCGCACAGATACGCAGTATTTT
>TRBV29-1|.|many|TRBJ2-1
CSVVLDNEQFF
TGCAGCGTTGTACTTGACAATGAGCAGTTCTTC
>TRBV7-2|.|.|TRBJ2-3
CASSTGTTSTDTQYF
TGTGCCAGCAGCACAGGGACTACCAGCACAGATACGCAGTATTTT
>TRBV20-1|.|many|TRBJ1-1
CSAPGTVNTEAFF
TGCAGTGCTCCCGGGACGGTGAACACTGAAGCTTTCTTT
>TRBV20-1|.|few|TRBJ1-5
CSGYHGLSNQPQHF
TGCAGCGGATATCACGGTCTGAGCAATCAGCCCCAGCATTTT
>TRBV20-1|.|many|TRBJ2-3
CSARRRTDTQYF
TGCAGTGCTCGAAGGCGCACAGATACGCAGTATTTT
>TRBV29-1|TRBD1|.|TRBJ2-1
CSVVLTGGYEQFF
TGCAGCGTGGTGTTAACAGGGGGGTATGAGCAGTTCTTC
>TRBV12-3/TRBV12-4|TRBD1|few|TRBJ1-5
CASRSIGTGGVGQPQHF
TGTGCCAGCAGATCCATAGGGACAGGGGGCGTTGGTCAGCCCCAGCATTTT
>TRBV28|TRBD2|few|TRBJ2-7
CASSSLAGVSYEQYF
TGTGCCAGCAGTTCACTAGCGGGAGTAAGCTACGAGCAGTACTTC
>TRBV10-2|.|many|TRBJ1-2
CATQGSSNYGYTF
TGCGCGACCCAAGGCAGTTCTAACTATGGCTACACCTTC
>TRBV5-4|TRBD1|.|TRBJ2-7
CASSLRKTGSSYEQYF
TGTGCCAGCAGCTTGAGGAAGACAGGGAGCTCCTACGAGCAGTACTTC
>TRBV5-1|.|.|TRBJ2-3
CASSLTPDEPDTQYF
TGCGCCAGCAGCCTTACGCCAGATGAGCCAGATACGCAGTATTTT
>TRBV5-1|TRBD1|many|TRBJ1-2
CASSLLWDRGLDYGYTF
TGCGCCAGCAGCTTGCTTTGGGACAGGGGGTTAGACTATGGCTACACCTTC
>TRBV5-1|TRBD1|.|TRBJ2-7
CASSSETGVGQYF
TGCGCCAGCAGCTCGGAGACAGGGGTCGGGCAGTACTTC
>TRBV27|.|many|TRBJ1-6
CASSLNLNTPLHF
TGTGCCAGCAGTTTGAACTTAAATACACCCCTCCACTTT
>TRBV5-1|.|many|TRBJ2-7
CASSWGAGRPYEQYF
TGCGCCAGCAGCTGGGGTGCGGGGAGGCCCTACGAGCAGTACTTC
>TRBV11-2|TRBD1|few|TRBJ2-7
CASSPLTGGYEQYF
TGTGCCAGCAGCCCACTGACAGGGGGGTACGAGCAGTACTTC
>TRBV20-1|.|.|TRBJ2-5
CSASERESIETQYF
TGCAGTGCTAGCGAACGGGAGTCGATAGAGACCCAGTACTTC
>TRBV29-1|.|few|TRBJ2-3
CSAGGQGPDTQYF
TGCAGCGCCGGGGGCCAGGGACCAGATACGCAGTATTTT
>TRBV7-3|TRBD1|many|TRBJ1-2
CASSLTGDRADGYTF
TGTGCCAGCAGCTTAACGGGGGACAGGGCCGATGGCTACACCTTC
>TRBV7-2|.|few|TRBJ1-5
CASSVSNQPQHF
TGTGCCAGCAGCGTCAGCAATCAGCCCCAGCATTTT
>TRBV28|TRBD1|many|TRBJ2-3
CASSPTGGRTDTQYF
TGTGCCAGCAGTCCCACAGGGGGGAGGACAGATACGCAGTATTTT
>TRBV20-1|.|few|TRBJ2-2
CSARDPGVGELFF
TGCAGTGCTAGAGATCCGGGAGTCGGGGAGCTGTTTTTT
>TRBV4-1|.|.|TRBJ2-3
CASSQVQLSTQYF
TGCGCCAGCAGCCAAGTACAACTTTCGACGCAGTATTTT
>TRBV20-1|TRBD2|few|TRBJ2-1
CSARSAGLAEYNEQFF
TGCAGTGCTAGAAGTGCGGGACTAGCGGAATACAATGAGCAGTTCTTC
>TRBV29-1|.|many|TRBJ2-1
CSVVSEKEDEQFF
TGCAGCGTTGTGTCGGAGAAAGAGGATGAGCAGTTCTTC
>TRBV14|.|few|TRBJ2-7
CASSHPMGVYEQYF
TGTGCCAGCAGCCATCCCATGGGGGTCTACGAGCAGTACTTC
>TRBV7-9|.|few|TRBJ2-2
CASRNAGTGELFF
TGTGCCAGCAGAAACGCGGGCACCGGGGAGCTGTTTTTT
>TRBV28|.|many|TRBJ2-1
CASRTGIESYNEQFF
TGTGCCAGCAGGACCGGGATCGAATCCTACAATGAGCAGTTCTTC
>TRBV20-1|TRBD2|many|TRBJ2-7
CSALILAGDWQYF
TGCAGTGCTCTAATACTAGCGGGAGACTGGCAGTACTTC
>TRBV5-1|.|many|TRBJ1-5
CASSLAPSSNQPQHF
TGCGCCAGCAGCTTGGCCCCAAGTAGCAATCAGCCCCAGCATTTT
>TRBV25-1|.|many|TRBJ2-7
CASRRELGTSPYEQYF
TGTGCCAGCAGACGCGAGTTGGGGACTTCCCCCTACGAGCAGTACTTC
>TRBV7-2|TRBD2|.|TRBJ2-3
CASSNRLATDTQYF
TGTGCCAGCAGTAACCGACTAGCAACAGATACGCAGTATTTT
>TRBV18|.|.|TRBJ2-5
CASSPPFPRETQYF
TGTGCCAGCTCACCACCTTTTCCGCGCGAGACCCAGTACTTC
>TRBV5-1|.|many|TRBJ2-7
CASSLANAGSDTYEQYF
TGCGCCAGCAGCTTGGCCAATGCGGGATCAGACACCTACGAGCAGTACTTC